The 16 T cell receptor beta chains in this list originate from one sample, sequenced in a study of response to subunit inactivated influenza vaccine. Each CDR3 protein gets one entry after TCRdb re-called the RT-PCR reads with MiXCR. In the table there are 610,000 or so distinct CDR3 sequences, approximately 14% of which are singletons. Sequencing used PBMCs from blood, obtained 11 to 12 days after vaccination. The source is a man aged 50-59 years who received an inactivated influenza vaccine.

The chain has TRBV5-5 and TRBJ1-2; D remains ambiguous. This CDR3 has 13 residues. Trimming pared 2 bases from V and 7 bases from J, leaving 12 bases between. CDR1 and CDR2 from the germline V gene are SGHKS and YYEKEE (reference sequence). The CDR3 sequence: CASSLQQYSGYTF. In DNA form, the CDR3 reads TGTGCCAGCAGCTTACAGCAGTATAGTGGCTACACCTTC.

This clonotype was seen a few times. The rearrangement links TRBV10-3 to TRBJ2-7; 7 positions match TRBD2. Germline CDR1 ENHRY, CDR2 SYGVKD. V gave up 3 bases and J gave up 2 bases; unmatched junction bases: 13. The CDR3 consists of 17 residues. The CDR3 is CAISDPVAGVSPYEQYF. CDR3 nucleotides: TGTGCCATCAGTGACCCGGTGGCGGGAGTGTCTCCCTACGAGCAGTACTTC.

This clonotype has just a few counts. J is TRBJ2-3 and V is TRBV29-1, with 7 bases fitting TRBD1. Germline-derived CDR1 and CDR2 are SQVTM and ANQGSEA. CDR3 length: 13 residues. V lost 7 bases, J lost 1 base, and 5 bases stayed unmatched. The CDR3 is CSATGQRTDTQYF. DNA for the CDR3: TGCAGCGCGACGGGACAGCGCACAGATACGCAGTATTTT.

This chain links TRBV7-2 with TRBJ2-1, with TRBD1 matching 9 bases. Germline assignment: CDR1 SGHTA and CDR2 FQGNSA. This CDR3 region has 16 residues. The ends lost 5 bases at V and 0 bases at J; junction bases unmatched: 5. CDR3 amino acids: CASSLQGANSYNEQFF. CDR3 sequence (DNA): TGTGCCAGCAGCCTACAGGGGGCGAACTCCTACAATGAGCAGTTCTTC.

The CDR3 loop reads CSARPQETQYF. CDR3 sequence (DNA): TGCAGTGCTAGGCCCCAAGAGACCCAGTACTTC. The chain employs TRBV20-1 and TRBJ2-5; no firm D call. Germline V lookup: CDR1 DFQATT, CDR2 SNEGSKA (reference sequence). Trimming took 3 bases from V and 1 from J, leaving 3 bases between them. The CDR3 totals 11 residues.

Only a few counts were recorded for this clonotype. The CDR3 is CATSRMGLAGGKETQYF. In DNA, the CDR3 is TGTGCCACCAGCAGAATGGGACTAGCGGGGGGTAAAGAGACCCAGTACTTC. This rearrangement joins TRBV15 to TRBJ2-5, with 15 bases fitting TRBD2. Germline V gives CDR1 LNHNV, CDR2 YYDKDF (reference sequence). The CDR3 sequence is 17 residues long. The ends lost 2 bases at V and 3 bases at J; junction bases unmatched: 4.

This clonotype appeared many times. The chain links TRBV5-1 to TRBJ2-3; 10 bases line up with TRBD1. The CDR3 contains 19 residues. V lost 1 base to trimming and J lost 4 bases; unmatched junction nucleotides: 15. Germline-derived CDR1 and CDR2 are SGHRS and YFSETQ. CDR3 in amino acids: CASSLWGHSGQGGPDTQYF. CDR3 nucleotide sequence: TGCGCCAGCAGCTTGTGGGGGCACTCTGGACAGGGGGGCCCAGATACGCAGTATTTT.

The CDR3 nucleotides are TGTGCCAGCAGCTCCGGGACAGGGGGCATGGAGACCCAGTACTTC. Encoded protein: CASSSGTGGMETQYF. The chain links TRBV7-9 to TRBJ2-5; 12 bases align to TRBD1. V trimming: 4 bases; J trimming: 5 bases; junction bases outside the gene matches: 5. Germline V lookup: CDR1 SEHNR, CDR2 FQNEAQ (reference sequence). CDR3 length equals 15 residues.

Many counts were recorded for this clonotype. V is TRBV7-2 and J is TRBJ2-1, with D possibly matching TRBD2 (5 bases). Germline V CDR1 and CDR2: SGHTA, FQGNSA. The CDR3 is 16 residues long. V dropped 4 bases and J dropped 4 bases, with 17 bases sitting between them. CDR3 DNA: TGTGCCAGCAGCTCGGAATGGACTCCTAGGTACAATGAGCAGTTCTTC. It is translated as CASSSEWTPRYNEQFF.

The chain carries TRBV19 and TRBJ2-7; D is perhaps TRBD1 (6 bases). V lost 9 bases, J lost 1 base, and 22 bases lay in between. The V gene's germline CDR1 is LNHDA and CDR2 SQIVND (reference sequence). The CDR3 covers 16 residues. CDR3 amino acids: CASQLSGAGVSYEQYF. The CDR3 DNA is TGTGCCAGCCAACTTTCCGGGGCAGGGGTTTCCTACGAGCAGTACTTC.

On this clonotype itself: A clone one base away is much larger, so this may be a read error. The V and J genes are TRBV7-7 and TRBJ2-2, with TRBD1 identical over 9 bases. This CDR3 spans 15 amino acids. V shed 5 bases, J shed 4 bases, and the junction held 5 bases outside the gene matches. Germline V gene sequence: CDR1 SSHAT, CDR2 FNYEAQ (reference sequence). The CDR3 spells CASSPGTGITGELFF. CDR3 in DNA: TGTGCCAGCAGCCCCGGGACAGGGATCACCGGGGAGCTGTTTTTT.

The rearrangement uses TRBV4-2 and TRBJ2-1; D gene unclear. This CDR3 contains 14 residues. The V gene lost 1 base and the J gene lost 5 bases, with 9 bases spanning the gap. CDR1 LGHNA and CDR2 YNFKEQ come from the germline V gene. The CDR3: CASSQGNKNNEQFF. Written as DNA, the CDR3 is TGTGCCAGCAGCCAAGGAAATAAAAACAATGAGCAGTTCTTC.

J is TRBJ2-3 and V is TRBV5-1; TRBD2 matches 8 bases. CDR3 size: 13 residues. Unmatched junction bases numbered 3, after V lost 5 bases and J lost 4 bases. The germline gives CDR1 SGHRS, CDR2 YFSETQ. CDR3 sequence reads: CASSRGGSDTQYF. In DNA, the CDR3 is TGCGCCAGCAGTCGGGGGGGCTCAGATACGCAGTATTTT.

The table lists this clonotype with a count of one. V gene TRBV4-1 combines with J gene TRBJ1-1, with a tentative D call TRBD1 (5 bases). The germline CDR1 and CDR2 sequences are MGHRA and YSYEKL. The CDR3 extends over 15 amino acids. Trimming stripped 5 bases from V and 5 bases from J, with 18 bases between. The CDR3 region has the DNA TGCGCCAGCAGCGAAGGGGAGGGGTTTGATACTGAAGCTTTCTTT. This codes for CASSEGEGFDTEAFF.

The chain combines TRBV6-1 with TRBJ2-7; D call uncertain. Trimming removed 5 bases from V and 5 bases from J, with 25 bases in between. This CDR3 has 17 residues. CDR1 is MNHNS and CDR2 is SASEGT in the germline V gene. The CDR3 spells CASSQPLSGVQPNEQYF. The CDR3 DNA reads TGTGCCAGCAGTCAACCCCTTTCCGGCGTTCAACCCAACGAGCAGTACTTC.

A remark on this clonotype: The junction shows a germline mismatch at one end, possibly a read error. The CDR3 spells CASSGGGRDTQYF. The CDR3 DNA reads TGTGCTAGCAGCGGGGGCGGGAGGGATACGCAGTATTTT. J is TRBJ2-3 and V is TRBV7-7; the match to TRBD2 covers 8 bases. The CDR3 length is 13 residues. Germline CDR1 and CDR2: SSHAT and FNYEAQ (reference sequence).